These 18 T cell receptor beta chains came from one sample sequenced in a study of T cell changes during pregnancy in multiple sclerosis (dated by TCRdb to 2018 to 2020). Receptor libraries were prepared by the immunoSEQ multiplex PCR assay. What TCRdb holds here is the immuneACCESS table cut down to in-frame rearrangements. Part of the clones is not present; checked against another copy, under half of the missing clones reflect an unresolved V gene, and the others are unexplained. The sample table shows more than 10,000 clones, and approximately 88% are seen once. Of the sample, roughly 8% falls within the top ten clones. Sequences were derived from CD8+ T cells from peripheral blood mononuclear cells, sampled in the second trimester of pregnancy. The receptors stem from a female donor in good health, enrolled as a control in a pregnancy study.

The CDR3 here is CASSQRSGTINNEQFF. The DNA of the CDR3 is TGTGCCAGCAGCCAACGGTCCGGGACTATAAACAATGAGCAGTTCTTC. The chain is built from TRBV4-2 and TRBJ2-1, with 7 nucleotides matching TRBD2. V dropped 2 bases and J dropped 5; count of bases not matched to a gene: 9. This CDR3 contains 16 residues. In germline, CDR1 is LGHNA, CDR2 YNFKEQ.

This chain connects TRBV7-8 to TRBJ2-7; 7 bases align to TRBD2. The CDR3 consists of 17 residues. Germline CDR1 reads SGHVS; CDR2 reads FQNEAQ. Germline trimming cut 4 bases from V and 2 bases from J; bases unmatched to any gene: 14. In DNA form, the CDR3 reads TGTGCCAGCAGCTGGGCCGGGGGGTCCCTTCGTACCTACGAGCAGTACTTC. This encodes CASSWAGGSLRTYEQYF. The complete variable domain, with remaining parts taken from reference TRBV7-8 and TRBJ2-7, reads GAGVSQSPRYKVAKRGQDVALRCDPISGHVSLFWYQQALGQGPEFLTYFQNEAQLDKSGLPSDRFFAERPEGSVSTLKIQRTQQEDSAVYLCASSWAGGSLRTYEQYFGPGTRLTVT.

The chain employs TRBV6-5 and TRBJ2-1; 7 bases align to TRBD1. Germline-derived CDR1 and CDR2 are MNHEY and SVGAGI. The CDR3 is made up of 13 amino acids. After removal of 10 bases from V and 5 bases from J, the junction contained 8 bases not matched to a gene. This chain's CDR3 is CATMGDRNNEQFF. CDR3 in DNA: TGTGCCACTATGGGGGACAGAAACAATGAGCAGTTCTTC.

The J gene is TRBJ2-1, the V gene TRBV19; TRBD2 matches at 10 bases. The CDR3 consists of 15 residues. The junction had 5 bases not matched to a gene; V was cut back by 3 bases and J by 6 bases. Germline-derived CDR1 and CDR2 are LNHDA and SQIVND (reference sequence). The CDR3 DNA reads as TGTGCCAGTAGTATCGGCGCTAGCGGGGGCAATGAGCAGTTCTTC. It specifies CASSIGASGGNEQFF.

This chain connects TRBV6-4 to TRBJ2-3; D is unresolved. Per germline, CDR1 MRHNA and CDR2 SNTAGT. V dropped 5 bases and J dropped 1 base, with 7 bases sitting between them. CDR3 length: 13 amino acids. The CDR3 DNA reads TGTGCCAGCAGTCCGAGCGGCACAGATACGCAGTATTTT. This sequence encodes CASSPSGTDTQYF.

The V and J genes are TRBV27 and TRBJ2-7; D gene unclear. The V gene lost 5 bases and the J gene lost 4 bases, with 9 bases spanning the gap. This CDR3 comprises 12 residues. Germline V CDR1 and CDR2: MNHEY, SMNVEV (reference sequence). This CDR3 is CASSPTPYEQYF. The CDR3 DNA reads TGTGCCAGCAGTCCCACACCATACGAGCAGTACTTC.

This chain uses TRBV2 with TRBJ2-7, with 9 bases aligning to TRBD2. CDR1 is SNHLY, CDR2 FYNNEI, per germline. The J segment lost 2 bases and the V segment lost 6 bases, leaving 5 bases of the junction unmatched. The CDR3 totals 14 residues. The CDR3 DNA reads as TGTGCCAGCAGGGGCGGGGGGGTTACCTACGAGCAGTACTTC. Protein: CASRGGGVTYEQYF. Full variable domain (missing parts from reference TRBV2 and TRBJ2-7): EPEVTQTPSHQVTQMGQEVILRCVPISNHLYFYWYRQILGQKVEFLVSFYNNEISEKSEIFDDQFSVERPDGSNFTLKIRSTKLEDSAMYFCASRGGGVTYEQYFGPGTRLTVT.

The chain has TRBV11-2 and TRBJ2-3, with a tentative D call TRBD2 (5 bases). V gave up 1 base and J gave up 2 bases, with 10 bases separating them. CDR1 and CDR2 from the germline V gene are SGHAT and FQNNGV. This CDR3 is 15 amino acids long. Here the CDR3 DNA reads TGTGCCAGCAGCTTAGGAAGCGGCCCCACAGATACGCAGTATTTT. This gives the protein CASSLGSGPTDTQYF.

The chain combines TRBV5-5 with TRBJ2-7; 7 bases are shared with TRBD1. V trimming: 2 bases; J trimming: 2 bases; junction bases outside the gene matches: 1. The CDR3 loop spans 13 amino acids. Germline CDR1 SGHKS, CDR2 YYEKEE (reference sequence). This CDR3 is CASSLDRAYEQYF. Here the CDR3 DNA reads TGTGCCAGCAGCTTAGACAGGGCCTACGAGCAGTACTTC.

This sequence joins TRBV6-4 and TRBJ2-3, with 10 bases lining up with TRBD2. Germline V gene sequence: CDR1 MRHNA, CDR2 SNTAGT. V was pared by 0 bases and J by 4 bases, with 1 base of the junction left unmatched. The CDR3 sequence is 15 residues long. The CDR3 loop reads CASSDSAGGPDTQYF. CDR3 sequence (DNA): TGTGCCAGCAGTGACTCAGCGGGGGGGCCAGATACGCAGTATTTT.

The rearrangement uses TRBV7-2 and TRBJ2-7, with 8 bases identical to TRBD2. The germline V gene has CDR1 SGHTA and CDR2 FQGNSA. The CDR3 totals 16 residues. V gave up 3 bases and J gave up 7 bases; unmatched junction bases: 14. Here the CDR3 reads CASSLTPGGGLGEQYF. The DNA for the CDR3 is TGTGCCAGCAGCTTGACCCCGGGGGGGGGCCTAGGGGAGCAGTACTTC.

V and J are TRBV29-1 and TRBJ1-2; D perhaps matches TRBD1 (6 bases). This CDR3 is built from 12 residues. V gave up 6 bases and J gave up 2 bases, with 10 bases separating them. Germline loops: CDR1 SQVTM, CDR2 ANQGSEA. CDR3 DNA: TGCAGCGTCCTACAGGGCAACTATGGCTACACCTTC. Encoded protein: CSVLQGNYGYTF. Complete variable domain (other parts from reference TRBV29-1 and TRBJ1-2): SAVISQKPSRDICQRGTSLTIQCQVDSQVTMMFWYRQQPGQSLTLIATANQGSEATYESGFVIDKFPISRPNLTFSTLTVSNMSPEDSSIYLCSVLQGNYGYTFGSGTRLTVV.

The gene calls are TRBV5-5 and TRBJ2-7, with a weak D call TRBD1 (5 bases). V gave up 7 bases and J gave up 5 bases, with 22 bases separating them. This CDR3 comprises 15 residues. CDR1 and CDR2 from the germline V gene are SGHKS and YYEKEE (reference sequence). CDR3 loop: CASELPVEAGHEQYF. The DNA of the CDR3 is TGTGCCAGCGAGTTACCCGTGGAAGCAGGGCACGAGCAGTACTTC.

The rearrangement joins TRBV7-8 to TRBJ2-1, with TRBD2 matching 14 bases. After removal of 5 bases from V and 8 bases from J, the junction contained 2 bases not matched to a gene. The germline V gene encodes CDR1 SGHVS and CDR2 FQNEAQ. This CDR3 is 14 amino acids long. The CDR3 is CASSGTSGRHEQFF. In nucleotides, the CDR3 is TGTGCCAGCAGCGGGACTAGCGGGAGACATGAGCAGTTCTTC.

V and J are TRBV6-1 and TRBJ2-7; 9 nucleotides agree with TRBD1. CDR3 length equals 14 residues. Germline CDR1 and CDR2: MNHNS and SASEGT. V was pared by 4 bases and J by 3 bases, with 4 bases of the junction left unmatched. For the CDR3, the DNA is TGTGCCAGCAGTGCGGGGACAGGGCTCTACGAGCAGTACTTC. Its protein is CASSAGTGLYEQYF.

The genes are TRBV18 and TRBJ2-7; maybe TRBD1 (6 bases). The CDR3 is 14 amino acids. Germline-derived CDR1 and CDR2 are KGHSH and LQKENI. The germline V and J ends were trimmed by 8 bases and 1 base, with 15 bases remaining between them. This CDR3 reads CASTDRSFSYEQYF. CDR3 coding DNA: TGTGCCAGCACCGACAGGAGCTTTTCCTACGAGCAGTACTTC.

CDR3 sequence: CASSLIGTGAAGELFF. Written as DNA, the CDR3 is TGTGCCAGCAGTTTAATAGGGACAGGAGCGGCCGGGGAGCTGTTTTTT. The J gene is TRBJ2-2, the V gene TRBV28; 8 positions agree with TRBD1. Germline V gene data show CDR1 as MDHEN and CDR2 as SYDVKM. V shed 2 bases and J 6 bases; nucleotides not matched to a gene: 8. CDR3 length: 16 amino acids.

The gene calls are TRBV27 and TRBJ2-4; 8 bases map to TRBD2. This CDR3 contains 15 residues. Germline-derived CDR1 and CDR2 are MNHEY and SMNVEV (reference sequence). V lost 3 bases, J lost 8 bases, and 9 bases stayed unmatched. The CDR3 coding sequence is TGTGCCAGCAGTTTTGTATCCGGGGGGGGTCACATTCAGTACTTC. It encodes CASSFVSGGGHIQYF.